Here is one TCR beta chain with its context. This entry comes from a study of blood T cell repertoires in COVID-19. For the study at large: Samples taken during acute and convalescent COVID-19 were collected in the United States, Italy and Spain.

Some clones are missing from TCRdb's copy, which holds only in-frame ones; the method was immunoSEQ multiplex PCR. The sample lists roughly 100,000 clones, roughly nine tenths seen once, with approximately 3% in the top ten. This CDR3 has 15 amino acids. The V end was cut by 5 bases, the J end by 0 bases, with 11 bases between. In germline, CDR1 is SNHLY, CDR2 FYNNEI. The chain uses TRBV2 and TRBJ1-5; TRBD1 might be the D (6 bases). Input material: peripheral blood. The receptor was derived from a man aged 50-60 years in a cohort sampled during active COVID-19. DNA of the CDR3: TGTGCCAGCAGTCGCCGGGACAATAGCAATCAGCCCCAGCATTTT. It specifies CASSRRDNSNQPQHF.